Each of the 18 T cell receptor beta chains below was sequenced from the same sample in a study of control samples from healthy donors and cancer patients. TCRdb keeps only in-frame clones here, not all; method: immunoSEQ multiplex PCR. The data contain around 80,000 clones, just under 90% of them seen just once; the ten biggest clones take up 5.5% to 7%. The sample comprised blood. Receptors originate from a man aged 50-59 years in good health.

This clone was seen once. CDR3 nucleotide sequence: TGTGCCAGCAGCTCGGGACTAGACCGCCGCGAGCAGTACTTC. This gives the protein CASSSGLDRREQYF. The genes are TRBV5-4 and TRBJ2-7, with 8 bases matching TRBD2. Germline trimming cut 3 bases from V and 6 bases from J; bases unmatched to any gene: 8. CDR1 and CDR2 (germline): SGHNT, YYREEE (reference sequence). This CDR3 has 14 amino acids. The full variable domain, with the rest looked up from reference TRBV5-4 and TRBJ2-7, is ETGVTQSPTHLIKTRGQQVTLRCSSQSGHNTVSWYQQALGQGPQFIFQYYREEENGRGNFPPRFSGLQFPNYSSELNVNALELDDSALYLCASSSGLDRREQYFGPGTRLTVT.

The chain is built from TRBV18 and TRBJ2-7; tentative D call: TRBD1 (6 bases). Germline V lookup: CDR1 KGHSH, CDR2 LQKENI. V was shortened by 1 base and J by 3 bases, with 7 bases between the two germline ends. The CDR3 length is 13 residues. The CDR3 here is CASSPQGDYEQYF. The CDR3 DNA follows: TGTGCCAGCTCACCACAGGGGGACTACGAGCAGTACTTC.

V and J are TRBV6-6 and TRBJ2-7; TRBD1 might be the D (5 bases). Germline CDR1 is MNHNY and CDR2 is SVGAGI (reference sequence). CDR3 length: 13 amino acids. Trimming stripped 2 bases from V and 1 base from J, with 6 bases between. As DNA, the CDR3 is TGTGCCAGCAGTTACCAGGGTTCCTACGAGCAGTACTTC. Translating gives CASSYQGSYEQYF.

The chain joins TRBV18 to TRBJ2-5; D gene ambiguous. This CDR3 spans 13 amino acids. Germline CDR1 and CDR2: KGHSH and LQKENI. The V end lost 3 bases, the J end lost 5 bases, and 10 bases lay between the germline ends. The CDR3 nucleotides are TGTGCCAGCTCACCGTTGTTAGTGGAGACCCAGTACTTC. Its translation is CASSPLLVETQYF.

V and J are TRBV5-4 and TRBJ2-5; the match to TRBD2 covers 15 bases. The CDR3 has 18 residues. V lost 0 bases, J lost 2 bases, and 5 bases stayed unmatched. The V gene's germline CDR1 is SGHNT and CDR2 YYREEE (reference sequence). CDR3 in amino acids: CASSLGGLAGGNQETQYF. The CDR3 DNA sequence: TGTGCCAGCAGCTTGGGAGGACTAGCGGGGGGGAATCAAGAGACCCAGTACTTC.

This chain links TRBV14 with TRBJ1-5; possible D gene TRBD1, 6 bases. Trimming pared 1 base from V and 5 bases from J, leaving 15 bases between. This CDR3 has 16 amino acids. Germline V gene lookup returns CDR1 SGHDN and CDR2 FVKESK. CDR3 in amino acids: CASSQVGRGGHQPQHF. CDR3 bases: TGTGCCAGCAGCCAAGTTGGCAGGGGAGGACATCAGCCCCAGCATTTT.

The chain links TRBV5-1 to TRBJ2-1; TRBD2 matches 7 bases. This CDR3 contains 15 residues. The junction had 1 base not matched to a gene; V was cut back by 1 base and J by 0 bases. Germline V gene sequence: CDR1 SGHRS, CDR2 YFSETQ. CDR3 nucleotides: TGCGCCAGCAGCTTGCGGGGGGACTCCTACAATGAGCAGTTCTTC. This encodes CASSLRGDSYNEQFF.

The chain combines TRBV27 with TRBJ1-4; 7 bases match TRBD1. The CDR3 has 15 amino acids. Trimming took 2 bases from V and 8 from J; bases not matched to a gene: 8. Germline-derived CDR1 and CDR2 are MNHEY and SMNVEV (reference sequence). The DNA for the CDR3 is TGTGCCAGCAGTTTAAGAGGACAGGTTCGCGAAAAACTGTTTTTT. Translating gives CASSLRGQVREKLFF.

This chain connects TRBV7-2 to TRBJ1-5, with D unclear. V was clipped by 1 base and J by 4 bases, with 11 bases between them. The length of the CDR3 is 15 residues. The germline V gene encodes CDR1 SGHTA and CDR2 FQGNSA. The CDR3 sequence is CASSLVIWGNQPQHF. In DNA, the CDR3 is TGTGCCAGCAGCTTAGTGATTTGGGGAAATCAGCCCCAGCATTTT.

In DNA form, the CDR3 reads TGTGCCAGCAGCTCAGAGAACAGGGGAAATGAGCAGTTCTTC. Amino acid sequence: CASSSENRGNEQFF. The rearrangement joins TRBV7-9 to TRBJ2-1, with 7 bases matching TRBD1. Per germline, CDR1 SEHNR and CDR2 FQNEAQ (reference sequence). CDR3 size: 14 residues. The ends lost 4 bases at V and 7 bases at J; junction bases unmatched: 7.

V usage is TRBV5-1 and J usage is TRBJ1-2, with a weak D call TRBD1 (5 bases). In germline, CDR1 is SGHRS, CDR2 YFSETQ. The CDR3 is made up of 15 amino acids. Trimming took 0 bases from V and 3 from J, leaving 12 bases between them. For the CDR3, the DNA is TGCGCCAGCAGCTTGGTTGCAGGGAATGACTATGGCTACACCTTC. Residues: CASSLVAGNDYGYTF.

The chain uses TRBV30 and TRBJ2-1; 7 bases match TRBD1. CDR1 is GTSNPN and CDR2 is SVGIG in the germline V gene (reference sequence). CDR3 length: 15 amino acids. Germline trimming cut 0 bases from V and 6 bases from J; bases unmatched to any gene: 8. As DNA, the CDR3 is TGTGCCTGGAGTGTACGGGACAGAATCTCCAATGAGCAGTTCTTC. Its protein product is CAWSVRDRISNEQFF.

The chain couples TRBV7-2 to TRBJ1-5, with D unclear. The CDR3 spans 14 residues. V lost 1 base to trimming and J lost 1 base, with 5 bases between them. Germline values: CDR1 SGHTA, CDR2 FQGNSA. DNA for the CDR3: TGTGCCAGCAGCTTAGTTGCCAGCAATCAGCCCCAGCATTTT. Translated, it gives CASSLVASNQPQHF.

The rearrangement joins TRBV25-1 to TRBJ1-1; D might be TRBD1 (6 bases). This CDR3 contains 14 residues. With 6 bases removed from V and 3 bases from J, the gap between germline ends came to 14 bases. Germline loops: CDR1 MGHDK, CDR2 SYGVNS. The CDR3 nucleotides are TGTGCCAGCAGGGCCGAGGGGGGGCACACTGAAGCTTTCTTT. Protein sequence: CASRAEGGHTEAFF.

This sequence joins TRBV2 and TRBJ2-3; perhaps TRBD2 as D (5 bases). Trimming took 5 bases from V and 3 from J, leaving 12 bases between them. CDR1 SNHLY and CDR2 FYNNEI come from the germline V gene. This CDR3 region has 14 residues. CDR3 sequence reads: CASSLFGVTDTQYF. The CDR3 DNA sequence: TGTGCCAGCAGTCTTTTCGGGGTAACAGATACGCAGTATTTT.

The chain employs TRBV5-1 and TRBJ1-2, with 7 bases matching TRBD1. The V gene's germline CDR1 is SGHRS and CDR2 YFSETQ. V dropped 4 bases and J dropped 8; count of bases not matched to a gene: 5. CDR3 size: 12 residues. CDR3 bases: TGCGCCAGCAGCGAAGACAGGGTCGGCTACACCTTC. Its protein product is CASSEDRVGYTF.

The chain couples TRBV18 to TRBJ2-1; D possibly matches TRBD1 or TRBD2 (5 bases each). The CDR3 consists of 14 residues. Trimming took off 0 bases at V and 6 bases at J, with 9 bases between the two ends. The germline gives CDR1 KGHSH, CDR2 LQKENI. The CDR3 DNA reads as TGTGCCAGCTCACCACCGGGACCTACCAATGAGCAGTTCTTC. Translating it yields CASSPPGPTNEQFF.

The V call is TRBV5-1, the J call TRBJ2-1, with TRBD2 as a possible D gene (6 bases). Germline CDR1 reads SGHRS; CDR2 reads YFSETQ. Deletions cut 2 bases from V and 1 base from J, with 10 bases between. This CDR3 spans 15 amino acids. The CDR3 DNA follows: TGCGCCAGCAGCTTTAACGGGGGATCCTACAATGAGCAGTTCTTC. This sequence encodes CASSFNGGSYNEQFF. Using reference TRBV5-1 and TRBJ2-1 for the parts outside the CDR3, the full variable domain is KAGVTQTPRYLIKTRGQQVTLSCSPISGHRSVSWYQQTPGQGLQFLFEYFSETQRNKGNFPGRFSGRQFSNSRSEMNVSTLELGDSALYLCASSFNGGSYNEQFFGPGTRLTVL.